This passage covers 18 T cell receptor beta chains from one sample sequenced in a study of blood T cell repertoires in COVID-19. Using immunoSEQ multiplex PCR, the repertoire was profiled, and TCRdb retains in-frame clones only, with some absent. The table records over 55,000 clones, about four fifths of them present only once. Source material: peripheral blood. These receptors were collected from a man aged 45 to 65 with active COVID-19.

The chain recombines TRBV2 with TRBJ2-3, with TRBD2 matching over 8 bases. The CDR3 has 15 residues. Germline V gene sequence: CDR1 SNHLY, CDR2 FYNNEI. Germline trimming cut 4 bases from V and 0 bases from J; bases unmatched to any gene: 3. Written as DNA, the CDR3 is TGTGCCAGCAGTGCTGAGCGGGGGAGCACAGATACGCAGTATTTT. The encoded protein is CASSAERGSTDTQYF.

The chain recombines TRBV6-2 or TRBV6-3 with TRBJ1-4; TRBD1 might be the D (6 bases). CDR3 size: 16 residues. V lost 0 bases to trimming and J lost 4 bases, with 12 bases between them. The germline gives CDR1 MNHEY, CDR2 SVGEGT. The CDR3 DNA sequence: TGTGCCAGCAGTTACTCGGTGGCAGGGGATAATGAAAAACTGTTTTTT. Amino acids: CASSYSVAGDNEKLFF.

The chain combines TRBV10-3 with TRBJ2-1; D not certain. The CDR3 spans 12 residues. From germline, CDR1 is ENHRY and CDR2 SYGVKD. V lost 0 bases to trimming and J lost 7 bases, with 4 bases between them. DNA for the CDR3: TGTGCCATCAGTGAGTCAGAGAATGAGCAGTTCTTC. The encoded protein is CAISESENEQFF.

The chain is built from TRBV7-9 and TRBJ2-7; 8 bases agree with TRBD1. The length of the CDR3 is 15 residues. J was trimmed by 6 bases and V by 5 bases; bases with no gene match: 12. Germline assignment: CDR1 SEHNR and CDR2 FQNEAQ (reference sequence). In DNA, the CDR3 is TGTGCCAGCAGCCCCCGGAGACAGGGGACGCGCGAGCAGTACTTC. Translated, it gives CASSPRRQGTREQYF. The full variable domain, in which reference TRBV7-9 and TRBJ2-7 provide the parts outside the CDR3, is DTGVSQNPRHKITKRGQNVTFRCDPISEHNRLYWYRQTLGQGPEFLTYFQNEAQLEKSRLLSDRFSAERPKGSFSTLEIQRTEQGDSAMYLCASSPRRQGTREQYFGPGTRLTVT.

The chain joins TRBV7-2 to TRBJ2-5, with 11 bases lining up with TRBD2. Germline assignment: CDR1 SGHTA and CDR2 FQGNSA. After removal of 5 bases from V and 1 base from J, the junction contained 9 bases not matched to a gene. The CDR3 has 17 residues. The CDR3 DNA is TGTGCCAGCAGCCCAGGGAGACTAGCGGGGACCCAAGAGACCCAGTACTTC. Translation: CASSPGRLAGTQETQYF.

This chain joins TRBV6-5 and TRBJ2-7; 7 bases fit TRBD2. V lost 2 bases to trimming and J lost 2 bases; unmatched junction nucleotides: 6. The CDR3 runs 15 residues. Germline CDR1 reads MNHEY; CDR2 reads SVGAGI. The CDR3 is CASSYISGGPYEQYF. CDR3 sequence (DNA): TGTGCCAGCAGTTACATTTCGGGGGGTCCCTACGAGCAGTACTTC.

This rearrangement joins TRBV7-9 to TRBJ2-1, with D perhaps matching TRBD1 (5 bases). The CDR3 has 15 amino acids. Germline CDR1 and CDR2: SEHNR and FQNEAQ (reference sequence). V shed 4 bases and J shed 4 bases, with 14 bases lying between them. The CDR3 nucleotides read TGTGCCAGCAGCTCGGCTAGGGGCGATTACAATGAGCAGTTCTTC. Translation gives CASSSARGDYNEQFF.

This rearrangement joins TRBV12-5 to TRBJ1-6; 8 nucleotides agree with TRBD1. Trimming removed 6 bases from V and 8 bases from J; junction bases left unmatched: 3. The germline gives CDR1 LGHNT, CDR2 FRNRAP. The length of the CDR3 is 13 residues. Here the CDR3 reads CASGTGVDSPLHF. In nucleotides, the CDR3 is TGTGCTAGTGGGACAGGGGTGGATTCACCCCTCCACTTT.

The chain links TRBV25-1 to TRBJ2-7; TRBD2 might be the D (6 bases). This CDR3 is 18 amino acids long. CDR1 is MGHDK, CDR2 SYGVNS, per germline. Trimming took off 5 bases at V and 2 bases at J, with 25 bases between the two ends. CDR3 coding DNA: TGTGCCAGCAGTCTCCTCTCGGGGGTACTTAAATCAACCTACGAGCAGTACTTC. Its translation is CASSLLSGVLKSTYEQYF.

This clone has more than one count but fewer than ten. The chain combines TRBV4-1 with TRBJ1-5; the D gene is possibly TRBD1 (6 bases). Per the germline V gene, CDR1 is MGHRA and CDR2 is YSYEKL. The CDR3 spans 16 residues. Trimming left V 2 bases short and J 4 bases short, with 15 bases between. The CDR3 nucleotides read TGCGCCAGCAGCCAAACCTTTTCTAGGGGGAATCAGCCCCAGCATTTT. This sequence encodes CASSQTFSRGNQPQHF.

The chain carries TRBV18 and TRBJ1-1, with D unresolved. V was shortened by 2 bases and J by 1 base, with 5 bases between the two germline ends. The CDR3 is 13 residues long. CDR1 and CDR2 (germline): KGHSH, LQKENI. CDR3 sequence reads: CASSPNGNTEAFF. CDR3 coding DNA: TGTGCCAGCTCACCAAACGGGAACACTGAAGCTTTCTTT.

This sequence joins TRBV11-2 and TRBJ1-1; D call uncertain. Trimming removed 0 bases from V and 3 bases from J, with 11 bases in between. The CDR3 is made up of 15 amino acids. The germline V gene encodes CDR1 SGHAT and CDR2 FQNNGV. CDR3 residues: CASSLDRNVDTEAFF. DNA of the CDR3: TGTGCCAGCAGCTTAGACAGGAATGTGGACACTGAAGCTTTCTTT.

V and J are TRBV28 and TRBJ1-2, with D perhaps matching TRBD1 (6 bases). Germline lookup yields CDR1 MDHEN and CDR2 SYDVKM. The CDR3 totals 13 residues. Between the trimmed V and J ends, which lost 6 bases and 4 bases, there was a span of 12 bases. The CDR3 spells CASRWGGGYGYTF. Here the CDR3 DNA reads TGTGCCAGCAGATGGGGGGGCGGCTATGGCTACACCTTC.

This chain joins TRBV9 and TRBJ1-3; no definite D call. The V end lost 2 bases, the J end lost 0 bases, and 30 bases lay between the germline ends. CDR3 size: 22 residues. Germline V lookup: CDR1 SGDLS, CDR2 YYNGEE. The CDR3 reads CASSVEVREFGGRTPSGNTIYF. DNA for the CDR3: TGTGCCAGCAGCGTGGAGGTACGAGAGTTTGGAGGTCGGACCCCCTCTGGAAACACCATATATTTT.

In DNA, the CDR3 is TGCGCCACTCTAGAGGGGGGGATAGGGGGCGAGCAGTACTTC. It encodes CATLEGGIGGEQYF. V is TRBV10-2 and J is TRBJ2-7; possible D gene TRBD2, 7 bases. Trimming pared 10 bases from V and 6 bases from J, leaving 22 bases between. Germline CDR1 WSHSY, CDR2 SAAADI. This CDR3 comprises 14 residues.

About this clone: Other DNA sequences in this sample translate to the same CDR3. V is TRBV7-9 and J is TRBJ2-3; 9 nucleotides align to TRBD2. Germline V gene sequence: CDR1 SEHNR, CDR2 FQNEAQ (reference sequence). The CDR3 has 16 residues. V lost 5 bases to trimming and J lost 5 bases; unmatched junction nucleotides: 11. CDR3 nucleotides: TGTGCCAGCAGCCTAGGCGGGCGGGGGGGCCGAGATACGCAGTATTTT. Translated, it gives CASSLGGRGGRDTQYF.

The chain recombines TRBV11-3 with TRBJ2-3; TRBD2 might be the D (6 bases). CDR3 length: 13 amino acids. Per germline, CDR1 SGHNT and CDR2 YENEEA. Trimming took off 0 bases at V and 5 bases at J, with 6 bases between the two ends. The CDR3 nucleotides are TGTGCCAGCAGCTTAGAGCGGGGAGATACGCAGTATTTT. Translation gives CASSLERGDTQYF.

The rearrangement uses TRBV9 and TRBJ1-2, with 10 nucleotides matching TRBD1. J lost 6 bases, V lost 4 bases, and 9 bases had no gene match. CDR1 is SGDLS, CDR2 YYNGEE, per germline. This CDR3 contains 15 residues. The DNA of the CDR3 is TGTGCCAGCAGCACGCGGGACAGGGGATACAATGGCTACACCTTC. It codes for CASSTRDRGYNGYTF.